Listed below are T cell receptor beta chains from one sample, sequenced in a study of regulatory T cells in long-lasting Graves disease. Via MiXCR, TCRdb re-called the multiplex PCR reads, giving one row per CDR3 protein. Among about 420,000 distinct CDR3 sequences, about 16% were seen once, and the ten largest hold 20% to 25%. This same sample was also part of a study on T cells in Graves' hyperthyroidism and ophthalmopathy.

The sequencing here drew on peripheral blood mononuclear cells (PBMCs), taken at new diagnosis, from a patient treated with antithyroid drugs. The receptors originated from a woman under 30 with Graves disease. CDR3s leave out the opening cysteine and the closing phenylalanine or tryptophan.

v_call cdr3_aa
TRBV28 ASQTSVSNTDTQY
TRBV11-2 ASSPGTGNTDTQY
TRBV9 ASSPGIAYEQY
TRBV7-9 ASSLEAGRRNEQF
TRBV20-1 SATSHRVAEYNEQF
TRBV7-3 ASSLRPEREPF
TRBV28 ASSQAGVGRDTQY
TRBV6-2/TRBV6-3 ASSDRGAVEQY
TRBV6-4 ASSEQEGVGYGYT
TRBV7-3 ASSPQGTSATDTQY
TRBV11-2 ASSLVAGLSGANVLT
TRBV5-1 ASTRLAGGPGSKNIQY
TRBV5-1 ASSFGLAGSDTQY
TRBV7-3 ASSLLAGQQETQY
TRBV6-2/TRBV6-3 ASSYEASGYQETQY
TRBV7-2 ASNDRGRQGRAGELF
TRBV7-8 ASSAKPGQSTGELF
TRBV28 ASKPRGLAGGKARETQY
TRBV10-3 AISEQGATNEKLF
TRBV5-1 ASSLASGGAYGYT
TRBV6-1 ASSPTWGGNTIY
TRBV15 ATSRGQGNTIY
TRBV12-3/TRBV12-4 ASSFETFNQPQH
TRBV24-1 ATSEGTSGRYTGELF
TRBV4-2 ASSQDKLEQF
TRBV13 ASSSVSGSHTDTQY
TRBV20-1 SAEGQGRNTEAF
TRBV4-1 ASSQTQGWANEKLF
TRBV6-5 ASSYFRGAHPEAF
TRBV25-1 ASSEFGGQTYEQY
TRBV5-1 ASSLASNEQY
TRBV7-9 ASSLRTGAVSGANVLT
TRBV29-1 SVEVIGTSGSSSNEQF
TRBV7-2 ASSSRGNEQY
TRBV7-9 ASSLMGQGTEAF
TRBV27 ASSLQGRYNEQF
TRBV6-2/TRBV6-3 ASRPLQGPNSPLH
TRBV7-2 ASSFLWGAWETEY
TRBV4-2 ASSQDGAVGETQY
TRBV11-2 ASSATSGSMYNEQF
TRBV7-2 ASSLAVARSGNTIY
TRBV6-2/TRBV6-3 ASSDPRQGVSYEQY
TRBV29-1 SVDRGVETTGELF
TRBV2 ASSREGNYGYT
TRBV24-1 ATSDLTSSYNEQF
TRBV3-1 ASSQAHVGNTEAF
TRBV20-1 SAPGTSGNSYNEQF
TRBV28 ASSLQFGKNIQY
TRBV27 ASRRDRGFSGTSYNEQF
TRBV2 ASSATSVSYNEQF
TRBV7-3 ASSFRTANTGELF
TRBV2 ASGSIGTGGQQY
TRBV6-9 ASSYSGRGTGELF
TRBV6-2/TRBV6-3 ASSKGQVAEQY
TRBV29-1 SVEEGTKNIQY
TRBV6-1 ASSESGRLNTIY
TRBV28 ASSFSSGRRETQY
TRBV11-2 ASSLRQVGLAKNIQY
TRBV5-1 ASRSSGAHDEQF
TRBV7-2 ASSLVSSSSSYEQY